The 18 T cell receptor beta chains listed next were all sequenced from one sample in a study of T cell responses to AZD1222 COVID-19 vaccine. Using immunoSEQ multiplex PCR, the repertoire was profiled, and TCRdb retains in-frame clones only, with some absent. Of about 120,000 clones listed, approximately 94% are singletons. Sequencing used peripheral blood, obtained 28 days after the second AZD1222 dose. The receptors originated from an adult who received the AZD1222 COVID-19 vaccine.

V usage is TRBV12-3 or TRBV12-4 and J usage is TRBJ2-2, with D unresolved. Trimming removed 11 bases from V and 2 bases from J, with 12 bases in between. There are 13 residues in the CDR3. DNA of the CDR3: TGTGCCGATTCCTGGGGAAACACCGGGGAGCTGTTTTTT. Translation: CADSWGNTGELFF.

The V call is TRBV19, the J call TRBJ1-5; no clear D gene. V was shortened by 6 bases and J by 9 bases, with 18 bases between the two germline ends. Germline V gene lookup returns CDR1 LNHDA and CDR2 SQIVND (reference sequence). The CDR3 covers 14 residues. CDR3 nucleotide sequence: TGTGCCAGTAGGAGAACGACGGACTTAGGGCCCCAGCATTTT. This gives the protein CASRRTTDLGPQHF.

The chain couples TRBV12-5 to TRBJ2-2; D is unresolved. V lost 2 bases and J lost 3, with 10 bases in between. Germline CDR1 reads LGHNT; CDR2 reads FRNRAP. This CDR3 region has 15 residues. This CDR3 reads CASGLLGADTGELFF. CDR3 DNA: TGTGCTAGTGGTTTGCTGGGCGCGGACACCGGGGAGCTGTTTTTT.

The chain uses TRBV5-5 and TRBJ2-7; TRBD1 agrees at 7 bases. Germline lookup yields CDR1 SGHKS and CDR2 YYEKEE (reference sequence). This CDR3 has 17 amino acids. Trimming at V came to 4 bases and at J to 2 bases, leaving 15 bases not matched to a gene. The DNA for the CDR3 is TGTGCCAGCAGCACGTCCGGGACAGCCTTGAGAGCCTACGAGCAGTACTTC. It codes for CASSTSGTALRAYEQYF.

V usage is TRBV25-1 and J usage is TRBJ1-6; D perhaps matches TRBD1 (5 bases). The germline gives CDR1 MGHDK, CDR2 SYGVNS. Trimming removed 4 bases from V and 7 bases from J, with 11 bases in between. The CDR3 loop spans 14 amino acids. The CDR3 region has the DNA TGTGCCAGCAGTGTGGGAGGGGCAAATTCACCCCTCCACTTT. It codes for CASSVGGANSPLHF.

The CDR3 is CASSLGLLTTTGVNTGELFF. Here the CDR3 DNA reads TGTGCCAGCAGTTTAGGGTTATTAACAACGACAGGGGTGAACACCGGGGAGCTGTTTTTT. J is TRBJ2-2 and V is TRBV28, with 8 bases lining up with TRBD1. This CDR3 comprises 20 residues. Germline CDR1 is MDHEN and CDR2 is SYDVKM. V trimming: 2 bases; J trimming: 1 base; junction bases outside the gene matches: 15.

The chain couples TRBV11-3 to TRBJ2-7; no reliable D call. The CDR3 extends over 13 amino acids. Trimming removed 1 base at V and 4 bases at J, with 8 bases between. Germline assignment: CDR1 SGHNT and CDR2 YENEEA. In DNA, the CDR3 is TGTGCCAGCAGCTTAGGAGTAAATTACGAGCAGTACTTC. It is translated as CASSLGVNYEQYF.

This clone appeared once. The chain is built from TRBV10-3 and TRBJ2-7; the match to TRBD2 covers 8 bases. The ends lost 6 bases at V and 4 bases at J; junction bases unmatched: 8. CDR1 and CDR2 (germline): ENHRY, SYGVKD. The CDR3 is 14 residues long. CDR3 DNA: TGTGCCATCAGCGAACTAGCGGAATCGTACGAGCAGTACTTC. Amino acids: CAISELAESYEQYF.

The CDR3 spells CASSRQGNYGYTF. The CDR3 region has the DNA TGTGCCAGCAGTCGACAGGGGAACTATGGCTACACCTTC. V is TRBV11-2 and J is TRBJ1-2; 8 bases are shared with TRBD1. V lost 6 bases to trimming and J lost 2 bases; unmatched junction nucleotides: 2. This CDR3 contains 13 residues. Per the germline V gene, CDR1 is SGHAT and CDR2 is FQNNGV.

The V call is TRBV29-1, the J call TRBJ2-7; TRBD2 matches at 7 bases. Germline values: CDR1 SQVTM, CDR2 ANQGSEA. CDR3 length: 15 residues. The ends lost 1 base at V and 2 bases at J; junction bases unmatched: 8. The CDR3 DNA reads TGCAGCGTTGAAGCGCGGGGGTCGAGGGCCTACGAGCAGTACTTC. It specifies CSVEARGSRAYEQYF.

The chain recombines TRBV10-3 with TRBJ2-7, with TRBD2 identical over 13 bases. From germline, CDR1 is ENHRY and CDR2 SYGVKD. CDR3 length equals 19 residues. The ends lost 6 bases at V and 2 bases at J; junction bases unmatched: 16. The CDR3 DNA reads TGTGCCATCAGGGGACCCGGGACTAGCGGGAACTTAGGTACCTACGAGCAGTACTTC. It codes for CAIRGPGTSGNLGTYEQYF.

The rearrangement uses TRBV5-8 and TRBJ1-2; tentatively, D is TRBD1 (5 bases). The V end was cut by 0 bases, the J end by 2 bases, with 14 bases between. Germline values: CDR1 SGHTS, CDR2 YDEGEE. CDR3 length: 16 residues. The CDR3: CASSLVSGRKNYGYTF. The CDR3 coding sequence is TGTGCCAGCAGCTTGGTATCGGGACGGAAGAACTATGGCTACACCTTC.

This chain connects TRBV19 to TRBJ1-5; D may be TRBD1 (6 bases). Germline CDR1 is LNHDA and CDR2 is SQIVND (reference sequence). Trimming cost V 3 bases and J 4 bases, with 10 bases left between them. The CDR3 length is 14 residues. Written as DNA, the CDR3 is TGTGCCAGTAGTATCGGGACATGGAATCAGCCCCAGCATTTT. Amino acid sequence: CASSIGTWNQPQHF.

This sequence joins TRBV5-1 and TRBJ2-1, with TRBD2 matching over 7 bases. From germline, CDR1 is SGHRS and CDR2 YFSETQ. The CDR3 is 16 residues long. The J segment lost 4 bases and the V segment lost 3 bases, leaving 10 bases of the junction unmatched. For the CDR3, the DNA is TGCGCCAGCAGCTCCTCGAGTAGCGGGTTTTACAATGAGCAGTTCTTC. This encodes CASSSSSSGFYNEQFF. Drawing the rest from reference TRBV5-1 and TRBJ2-1, the complete variable domain is KAGVTQTPRYLIKTRGQQVTLSCSPISGHRSVSWYQQTPGQGLQFLFEYFSETQRNKGNFPGRFSGRQFSNSRSEMNVSTLELGDSALYLCASSSSSSGFYNEQFFGPGTRLTVL.

V and J are TRBV5-3 and TRBJ1-2; D unresolved. TRBV5-3 is labeled an ORF, and its function is uncertain. The CDR3 is 11 residues long. V was cut by 4 bases and J by 7 bases, with 8 bases left in between. The CDR3 DNA reads as TGTGCCAGAAGCCCTCTCTTTGGCTACACCTTC. Residues: CARSPLFGYTF.

The genes are TRBV13 and TRBJ2-7, with TRBD1 matching 8 bases. Per germline, CDR1 PRHDT and CDR2 FYEKMQ (reference sequence). This CDR3 has 15 amino acids. Germline trimming cut 4 bases from V and 3 bases from J; bases unmatched to any gene: 8. Here the CDR3 reads CASSYSGQGIYEQYF. CDR3 sequence (DNA): TGTGCCAGCAGCTACTCCGGACAGGGTATCTACGAGCAGTACTTC.

V is TRBV11-2 and J is TRBJ2-1; no clear D. Looked up from germline, CDR1 is SGHAT and CDR2 is FQNNGV. Trimming shortened V by 0 bases and J by 2 bases, and 5 bases separated the two germline ends. The CDR3 runs to 14 residues. The CDR3 bases are TGTGCCAGCAGCTTAGACGGAACCTACAATGAGCAGTTCTTC. This gives the protein CASSLDGTYNEQFF. Full variable domain (outside the CDR3, taken from reference TRBV11-2 and TRBJ2-1): EAGVAQSPRYKIIEKRQSVAFWCNPISGHATLYWYQQILGQGPKLLIQFQNNGVVDDSQLPKDRFSAERLKGVDSTLKIQPAKLEDSAVYLCASSLDGTYNEQFFGPGTRLTVL.

The genes are TRBV7-9 and TRBJ2-1; possible D gene TRBD2, 6 bases. Trimming removed 5 bases from V and 12 bases from J, with 26 bases in between. This CDR3 comprises 16 residues. Per the germline V gene, CDR1 is SEHNR and CDR2 is FQNEAQ (reference sequence). This CDR3 is CASSAMTSRPSEGQFF. The CDR3 DNA reads as TGTGCCAGCAGCGCGATGACTAGTCGGCCTAGTGAGGGGCAGTTCTTC.